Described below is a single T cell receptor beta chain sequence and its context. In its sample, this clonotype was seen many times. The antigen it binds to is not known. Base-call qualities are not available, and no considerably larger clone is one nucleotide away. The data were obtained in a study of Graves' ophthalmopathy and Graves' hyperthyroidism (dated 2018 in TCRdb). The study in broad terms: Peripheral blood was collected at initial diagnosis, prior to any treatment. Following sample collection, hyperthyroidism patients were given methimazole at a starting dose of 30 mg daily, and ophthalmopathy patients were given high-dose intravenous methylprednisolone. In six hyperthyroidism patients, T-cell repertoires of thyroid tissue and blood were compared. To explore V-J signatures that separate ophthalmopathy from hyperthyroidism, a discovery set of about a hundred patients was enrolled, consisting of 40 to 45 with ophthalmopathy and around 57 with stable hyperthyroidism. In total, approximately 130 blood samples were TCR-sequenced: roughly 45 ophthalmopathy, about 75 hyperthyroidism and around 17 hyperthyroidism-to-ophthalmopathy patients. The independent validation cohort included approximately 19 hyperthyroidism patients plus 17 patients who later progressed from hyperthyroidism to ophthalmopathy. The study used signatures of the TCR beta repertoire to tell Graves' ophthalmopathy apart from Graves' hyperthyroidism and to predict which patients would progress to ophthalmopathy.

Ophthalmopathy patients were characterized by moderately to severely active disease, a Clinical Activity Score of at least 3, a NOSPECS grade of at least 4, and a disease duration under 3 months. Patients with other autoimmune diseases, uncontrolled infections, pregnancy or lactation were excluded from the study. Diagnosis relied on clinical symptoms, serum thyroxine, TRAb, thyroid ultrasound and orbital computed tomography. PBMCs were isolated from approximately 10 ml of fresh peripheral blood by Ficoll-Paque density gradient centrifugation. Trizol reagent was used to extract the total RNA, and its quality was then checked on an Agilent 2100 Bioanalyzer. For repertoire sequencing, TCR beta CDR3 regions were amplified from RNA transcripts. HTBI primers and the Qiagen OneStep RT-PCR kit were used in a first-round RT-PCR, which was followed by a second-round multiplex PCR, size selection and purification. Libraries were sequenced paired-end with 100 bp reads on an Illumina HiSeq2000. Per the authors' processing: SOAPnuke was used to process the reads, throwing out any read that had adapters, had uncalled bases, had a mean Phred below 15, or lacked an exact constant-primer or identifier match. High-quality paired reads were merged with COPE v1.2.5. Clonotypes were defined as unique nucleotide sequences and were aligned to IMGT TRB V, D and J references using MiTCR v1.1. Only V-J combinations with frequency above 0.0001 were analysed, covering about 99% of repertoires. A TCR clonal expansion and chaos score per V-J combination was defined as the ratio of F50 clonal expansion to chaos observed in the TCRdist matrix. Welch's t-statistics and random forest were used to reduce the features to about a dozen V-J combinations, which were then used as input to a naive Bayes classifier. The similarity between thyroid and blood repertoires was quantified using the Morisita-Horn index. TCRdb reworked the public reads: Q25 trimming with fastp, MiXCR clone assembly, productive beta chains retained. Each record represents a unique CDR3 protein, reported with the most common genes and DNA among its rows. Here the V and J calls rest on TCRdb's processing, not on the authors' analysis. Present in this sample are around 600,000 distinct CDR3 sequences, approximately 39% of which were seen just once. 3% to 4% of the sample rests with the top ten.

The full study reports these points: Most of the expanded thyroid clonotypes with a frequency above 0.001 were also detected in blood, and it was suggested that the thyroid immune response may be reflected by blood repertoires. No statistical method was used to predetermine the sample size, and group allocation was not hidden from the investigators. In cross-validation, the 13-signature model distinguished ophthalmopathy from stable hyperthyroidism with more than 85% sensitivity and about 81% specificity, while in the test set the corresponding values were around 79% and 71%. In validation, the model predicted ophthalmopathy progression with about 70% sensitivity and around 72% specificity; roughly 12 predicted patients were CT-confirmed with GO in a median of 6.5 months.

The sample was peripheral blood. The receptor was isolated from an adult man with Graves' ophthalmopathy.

DNA sequence: TGTGCCAGCAGAGGGAGGGGGGCGGAGACCCAGTACTTC. Its translation is CASRGRGAETQYF. Rearrangement joined TRBV25-1 to TRBJ2-5; matching of 7 bases hints at TRBD2 as the D gene. Taken from the germline V gene, the CDR1 and CDR2 loops are MGHDK and SYGVNS. The CDR3 contains 13 residues, cysteine and phenylalanine counted. Only the CDR3 DNA is retained, 39 bases long and in frame from the first base. V is pared back by 6 bases and J by 5 bases, with 13 bases lying between the germline termini.